Following are 28 T cell receptor beta chains from one sample sequenced in a study of blood T cell repertoires in COVID-19. Measured with immunoSEQ multiplex PCR; TCRdb has only the in-frame clones, and not every one. The sample includes more than 450,000 clones, about nine tenths seen only once; the top ten take 0.7%. Input material: PBMCs or T cells enriched from blood (not recorded which). These receptor sequences come from a woman under 30 who had recovered from COVID-19.

The CDR3 DNA reads as TGCGCCAGCAGTGGGGCAGGTAACAACTATGGCTACACCTTC. Amino acid sequence: CASSGAGNNYGYTF. This rearrangement joins TRBV10-2 to TRBJ1-2; D ambiguous. Trimming pared 4 bases from V and 2 bases from J, leaving 11 bases between. The CDR3 is made up of 14 amino acids. Germline V gene lookup returns CDR1 WSHSY and CDR2 SAAADI.

The J gene is TRBJ1-3, the V gene TRBV30; D not resolved. The CDR3 consists of 12 residues. Per germline, CDR1 GTSNPN and CDR2 SVGIG (reference sequence). V gave up 4 bases and J gave up 2 bases, with 6 bases separating them. The chain's CDR3 is CAWTPAGNTIYF. CDR3 bases: TGTGCCTGGACCCCTGCTGGAAACACCATATATTTT.

The chain couples TRBV6-4 to TRBJ1-1, with D unresolved. This CDR3 has 14 amino acids. Between the trimmed V and J ends, which lost 4 bases and 3 bases, there was a span of 12 bases. Per the germline V gene, CDR1 is MRHNA and CDR2 is SNTAGT. The CDR3 nucleotides are TGTGCCAGCAGTGTTACCGCCGGGGACACTGAAGCTTTCTTT. This translates into CASSVTAGDTEAFF.

The genes are TRBV24-1 and TRBJ2-1, with TRBD2 matching 13 bases. Trimming at V came to 5 bases and at J to 10 bases, leaving 4 bases not matched to a gene. Germline V gives CDR1 KGHDR, CDR2 SFDVKD. The CDR3 extends over 14 amino acids. DNA of the CDR3: TGTGCCACCAGTGGCCCGGGACTAGCGGGGGAGCAGTTCTTC. Amino acid sequence: CATSGPGLAGEQFF.

This clone came up once. The chain combines TRBV27 with TRBJ1-6, with TRBD1 matching 7 bases. V dropped 5 bases and J dropped 5; count of bases not matched to a gene: 12. The germline CDR1 and CDR2 sequences are MNHEY and SMNVEV (reference sequence). This CDR3 has 17 residues. The CDR3 reads CASSRDDRELHNSPLHF. The CDR3 DNA reads as TGTGCCAGCAGTCGCGATGACAGGGAGCTCCATAATTCACCCCTCCACTTT.

The chain employs TRBV7-3 and TRBJ2-5; TRBD2 matches 7 bases. The CDR3 covers 14 residues. Germline assignment: CDR1 SGHTA and CDR2 FQGTGA. Germline trimming cut 5 bases from V and 0 bases from J; bases unmatched to any gene: 3. CDR3 protein: CASSATSDQETQYF. As DNA, the CDR3 is TGTGCCAGCAGCGCCACTAGCGACCAAGAGACCCAGTACTTC.

The count of this clone is one. CDR3 protein: CASSLSGQGVTEAFF. In DNA, the CDR3 is TGTGCCAGCAGCTTGTCGGGACAGGGAGTAACTGAAGCTTTCTTT. The J gene is TRBJ1-1, the V gene TRBV5-8; TRBD1 aligns across 9 bases. CDR1 SGHTS and CDR2 YDEGEE come from the germline V gene. This CDR3 spans 15 amino acids. V shed 1 base and J 5 bases; nucleotides not matched to a gene: 6.

The chain uses TRBV28 and TRBJ1-1; D is uncertain. The CDR3 loop spans 13 amino acids. Germline lookup yields CDR1 MDHEN and CDR2 SYDVKM. The V end lost 7 bases, the J end lost 3 bases, and 12 bases lay between the germline ends. The CDR3 bases are TGTGCCAGCACCCTGCGTGGGCACACTGAAGCTTTCTTT. Protein product: CASTLRGHTEAFF.

CDR3 coding DNA: TGTGCCAGCTCACTTTATCGGGACAGTGAAGCTTTCTTT. This gives the protein CASSLYRDSEAFF. The chain uses TRBV18 and TRBJ1-1, with 7 positions matching TRBD1. The germline V gene has CDR1 KGHSH and CDR2 LQKENI. V was pared by 4 bases and J by 7 bases, with 6 bases of the junction left unmatched. This CDR3 has 13 residues.

The CDR3: CASSLQGQNEAFF. The CDR3 DNA follows: TGCGCCAGCAGCTTACAGGGGCAGAATGAAGCTTTCTTT. The rearrangement uses TRBV5-1 and TRBJ1-1; TRBD1 matches 7 bases. The CDR3 has 13 residues. Per germline, CDR1 SGHRS and CDR2 YFSETQ. The ends lost 2 bases at V and 7 bases at J; junction bases unmatched: 5.

The chain has TRBV30 and TRBJ2-1; 10 bases line up with TRBD1. The CDR3 has 15 amino acids. Germline values: CDR1 GTSNPN, CDR2 SVGIG (reference sequence). V shed 2 bases and J 6 bases; nucleotides not matched to a gene: 7. CDR3 sequence reads: CAWSSPGQGSNEQFF. CDR3 in DNA: TGTGCCTGGAGTTCCCCGGGACAGGGGAGCAATGAGCAGTTCTTC.

The chain carries TRBV11-2 and TRBJ2-5, with TRBD2 as a possible D gene (6 bases). The CDR3 is made up of 14 amino acids. V lost 1 base, J lost 6 bases, and 12 bases lay in between. Germline-derived CDR1 and CDR2 are SGHAT and FQNNGV. CDR3 nucleotide sequence: TGTGCCAGCAGCTTAGGGGGGACTTCACAGACCCAGTACTTC. Residues: CASSLGGTSQTQYF.

The genes are TRBV2 and TRBJ1-5; TRBD1 matches at 7 bases. Germline V gives CDR1 SNHLY, CDR2 FYNNEI. There are 14 residues in the CDR3. The V gene end was trimmed by 4 bases and the J gene end by 5 bases; junction bases not matched to a gene: 5. Here the CDR3 DNA reads TGTGCCAGCAGTGCAGACAGGGTCGATCAGCCCCAGCATTTT. This sequence encodes CASSADRVDQPQHF.

A single count supports this clone. One end of the junction fails to match germline, which may point to a read error. The genes are TRBV29-1 and TRBJ1-2; D is possibly TRBD1 (5 bases). The CDR3 is made up of 13 amino acids. Germline values: CDR1 SQVTM, CDR2 ANQGSEA. For the CDR3, the DNA is TGCAGCGTGGAAGATCAGGGCTCGAGTGGCTACACCTTC. As protein: CSVEDQGSSGYTF. The full variable domain, its missing parts supplied by reference TRBV29-1 and TRBJ1-2, is SAVISQKPSRDICQRGTSLTIQCQVDSQVTMMFWYRQQPGQSLTLIATANQGSEATYESGFVIDKFPISRPNLTFSTLTVSNMSPEDSSIYLCSVEDQGSSGYTFGSGTRLTVV.

CDR3 amino acids: CASTEAGGGYTF. The CDR3, as DNA: TGTGCCAGCACCGAGGCGGGGGGTGGCTACACCTTC. V gene TRBV2 combines with J gene TRBJ1-2; a weak D match, TRBD1 (5 bases). Germline V gene lookup returns CDR1 SNHLY and CDR2 FYNNEI. V was pared by 7 bases and J by 7 bases, with 13 bases between. The CDR3 has 12 amino acids.

The genes are TRBV5-1 and TRBJ2-5, with TRBD2 matching over 7 bases. The V and J ends lost 3 bases and 5 bases, in that order; junction bases with no gene match: 7. The CDR3 extends over 14 amino acids. CDR1 and CDR2 from the germline V gene are SGHRS and YFSETQ. CDR3 protein: CASSSGGPPETQYF. CDR3 nucleotides: TGCGCCAGCAGCTCGGGGGGACCGCCGGAGACCCAGTACTTC.

The rearrangement uses TRBV27 and TRBJ2-7; TRBD2 is a possible D gene (5 bases). This CDR3 contains 13 residues. CDR1 MNHEY and CDR2 SMNVEV come from the germline V gene (reference sequence). Trimming shortened V by 2 bases and J by 5 bases, and 10 bases separated the two germline ends. Written as DNA, the CDR3 is TGTGCCAGCAGTTTAAGCGGCCCGGACGAGCAGTACTTC. This gives the protein CASSLSGPDEQYF.

The CDR3 nucleotides are TGTGCCAGCAGTTTACTCAGCGGGGGGGCCAATGAGCAGTTCTTC. It codes for CASSLLSGGANEQFF. The chain uses TRBV27 and TRBJ2-1; TRBD2 aligns across 10 bases. Germline values: CDR1 MNHEY, CDR2 SMNVEV (reference sequence). This CDR3 spans 15 amino acids. The V gene end was trimmed by 2 bases and the J gene end by 6 bases; junction bases not matched to a gene: 4.

The chain carries TRBV6-5 and TRBJ2-3, with a weak D call TRBD2 (5 bases). Germline V CDR1 and CDR2: MNHEY, SVGAGI. This CDR3 region has 14 residues. V lost 6 bases, J lost 6 bases, and 16 bases lay in between. CDR3 protein: CASRAASRADTQYF. The CDR3 nucleotides read TGTGCCAGCAGGGCAGCCTCGAGGGCTGATACGCAGTATTTT.

The V gene is TRBV5-6, the J gene TRBJ1-2, with TRBD1 matching over 8 bases. J was trimmed by 13 bases and V by 2 bases; bases with no gene match: 10. The CDR3 runs to 13 residues. Germline CDR1 is SGHDT and CDR2 is YYEEEE. The CDR3 DNA reads TGTGCCAGCAGCTTCGGGGACAGGCTTTCGGCCACCTTC. It codes for CASSFGDRLSATF.

This clone was observed a single time. The gene calls are TRBV4-1 and TRBJ2-3, with TRBD2 as a possible D gene (5 bases). The CDR3 contains 16 residues. Germline loops: CDR1 MGHRA, CDR2 YSYEKL. Trimming shortened V by 0 bases and J by 0 bases, and 10 bases separated the two germline ends. This chain's CDR3 is CASSQEYSGSTDTQYF. The CDR3 DNA reads as TGCGCCAGCAGCCAAGAATACAGCGGAAGCACAGATACGCAGTATTTT.

This sequence joins TRBV30 and TRBJ2-1, with D possibly being TRBD1 (7 bases). Per germline, CDR1 GTSNPN and CDR2 SVGIG (reference sequence). The V end lost 5 bases, the J end lost 7 bases, and 12 bases lay between the germline ends. The CDR3 covers 12 residues. This chain's CDR3 is CAWDQGGNEQFF. CDR3 coding DNA: TGTGCCTGGGACCAGGGGGGAAATGAGCAGTTCTTC.

This clone has just one count. The rearrangement links TRBV6-8 to TRBJ1-5; 8 positions match TRBD1. The germline CDR1 and CDR2 sequences are MNHGY and SAAAGT. The CDR3 has 19 amino acids. Trimming removed 8 bases from V and 0 bases from J; junction bases left unmatched: 18. The CDR3 reads CASYLRGPGRPDSNQPQHF. DNA of the CDR3: TGTGCCAGCTATCTCAGGGGGCCCGGGCGGCCGGATAGCAATCAGCCCCAGCATTTT.

The chain couples TRBV7-3 to TRBJ2-2; TRBD2 aligns across 12 bases. V dropped 5 bases and J dropped 5; count of bases not matched to a gene: 6. CDR1 and CDR2 from the germline V gene are SGHTA and FQGTGA. The CDR3 totals 16 residues. Written as DNA, the CDR3 is TGTGCCAGCAGCCCCGCTAGCGGGGGGGTAACCGGGGAGCTGTTTTTT. Its protein product is CASSPASGGVTGELFF.

The J gene is TRBJ2-4, the V gene TRBV28, with D perhaps matching TRBD1 (6 bases). Germline CDR1 is MDHEN and CDR2 is SYDVKM. The ends were cut back, 5 bases at V and 5 bases at J, with 13 bases in the middle. The CDR3 loop spans 14 amino acids. CDR3 protein: CASSPTGKQNIQYF. The CDR3 DNA reads TGTGCCAGCAGTCCAACAGGGAAACAAAACATTCAGTACTTC.

The chain couples TRBV5-1 to TRBJ1-2; possible D gene TRBD1, 5 bases. This CDR3 spans 16 amino acids. Germline CDR1 reads SGHRS; CDR2 reads YFSETQ. V shed 0 bases and J shed 2 bases, with 14 bases lying between them. CDR3 bases: TGCGCCAGCAGCTTGGGACAGAGCTTTCAAAACTATGGCTACACCTTC. It specifies CASSLGQSFQNYGYTF.

The rearrangement uses TRBV4-2 and TRBJ2-7, with 10 nucleotides matching TRBD1. Germline V gene lookup returns CDR1 LGHNA and CDR2 YNFKEQ. The CDR3 runs 19 residues. V was clipped by 0 bases and J by 3 bases; unmatched bases: 14. The CDR3 region has the DNA TGTGCCAGCAGCCAAGATCAGGGGTCGATGGGACAGGGGTACTACGAGCAGTACTTC. This gives the protein CASSQDQGSMGQGYYEQYF.

A remark on this clone: The sample holds other DNA sequences that translate to the same CDR3. The rearrangement links TRBV7-8 to TRBJ1-1; TRBD1 might be the D (6 bases). Germline V lookup: CDR1 SGHVS, CDR2 FQNEAQ. The V gene lost 5 bases and the J gene lost 1 base, with 8 bases spanning the gap. The CDR3 totals 13 residues. The CDR3 region is CASSLTGNTEAFF. CDR3 bases: TGTGCCAGCAGCCTGACAGGGAACACTGAAGCTTTCTTT.